This T cell receptor (beta chain) was profiled in a study of blood T cell repertoires in COVID-19. The overall study: There were acute and convalescent COVID-19 samples, and they came from the United States, Italy and Spain. The cDNA or gDNA used as material had been derived from T cells, B-cell-depleted T cells, or PBMCs.

Only in-frame clones appear in the TCRdb table, and some are missing; sequencing was by immunoSEQ multiplex PCR. This sample yields 300,000 to 400,000 clones, of which approximately 91% are seen a single time; roughly 6.6% belongs to the top ten. Trimming removed 7 bases from V and 5 bases from J; junction bases left unmatched: 4. CDR3 length: 12 amino acids. This clone was found once. Seattle enrolled patients during active infection and tracked them longitudinally. This clonotype originated in a woman in her 70s with COVID-19, enrolled during active disease. Sequenced input: peripheral blood. The rearrangement joins TRBV12-3 or TRBV12-4 to TRBJ1-1; 7 bases are shared with TRBD1. The CDR3 DNA is TGTGCCAGCATCGAGGGGGCGACTGAAGCTTTCTTT. Protein: CASIEGATEAFF.